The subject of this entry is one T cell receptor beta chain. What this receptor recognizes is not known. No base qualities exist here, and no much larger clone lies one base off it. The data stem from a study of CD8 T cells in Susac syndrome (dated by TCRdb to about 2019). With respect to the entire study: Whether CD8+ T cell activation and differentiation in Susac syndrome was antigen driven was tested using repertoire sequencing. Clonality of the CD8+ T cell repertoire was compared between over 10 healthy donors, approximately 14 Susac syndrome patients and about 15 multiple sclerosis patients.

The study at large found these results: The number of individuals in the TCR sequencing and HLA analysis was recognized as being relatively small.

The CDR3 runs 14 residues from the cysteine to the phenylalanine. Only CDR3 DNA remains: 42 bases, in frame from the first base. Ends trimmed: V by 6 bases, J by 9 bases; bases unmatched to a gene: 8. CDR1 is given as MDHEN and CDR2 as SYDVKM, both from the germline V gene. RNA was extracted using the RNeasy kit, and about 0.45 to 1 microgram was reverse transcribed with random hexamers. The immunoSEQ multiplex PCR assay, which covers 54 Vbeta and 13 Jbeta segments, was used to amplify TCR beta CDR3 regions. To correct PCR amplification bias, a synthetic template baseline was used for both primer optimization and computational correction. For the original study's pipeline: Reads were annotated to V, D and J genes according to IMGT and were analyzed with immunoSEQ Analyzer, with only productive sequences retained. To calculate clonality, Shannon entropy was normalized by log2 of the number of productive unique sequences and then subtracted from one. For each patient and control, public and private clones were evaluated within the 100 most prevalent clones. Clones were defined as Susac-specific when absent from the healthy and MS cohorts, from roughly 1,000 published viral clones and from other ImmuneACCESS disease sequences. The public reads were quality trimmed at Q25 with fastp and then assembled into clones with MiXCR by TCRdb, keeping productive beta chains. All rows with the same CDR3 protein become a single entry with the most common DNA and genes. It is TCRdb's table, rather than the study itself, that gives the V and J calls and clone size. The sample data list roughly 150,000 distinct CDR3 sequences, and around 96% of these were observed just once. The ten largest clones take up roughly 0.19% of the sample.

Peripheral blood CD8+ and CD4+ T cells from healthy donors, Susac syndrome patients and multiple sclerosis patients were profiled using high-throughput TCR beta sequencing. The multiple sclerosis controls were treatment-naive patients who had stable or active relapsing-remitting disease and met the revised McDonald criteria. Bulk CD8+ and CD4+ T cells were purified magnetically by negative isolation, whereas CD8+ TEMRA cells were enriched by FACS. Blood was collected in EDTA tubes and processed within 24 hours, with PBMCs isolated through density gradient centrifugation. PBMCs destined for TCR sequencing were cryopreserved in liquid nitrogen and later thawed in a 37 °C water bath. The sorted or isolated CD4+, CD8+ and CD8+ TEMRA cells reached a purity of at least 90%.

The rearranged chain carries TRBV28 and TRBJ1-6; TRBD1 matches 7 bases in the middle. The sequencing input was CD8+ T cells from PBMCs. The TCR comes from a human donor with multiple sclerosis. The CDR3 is CASSPRGDSSPLHF. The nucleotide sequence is TGTGCCAGCAGCCCCAGGGGGGACAGTTCACCCCTCCACTTT. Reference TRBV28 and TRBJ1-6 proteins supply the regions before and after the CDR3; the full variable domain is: DVKVTQSSRYLVKRTGEKVFLECVQDMDHENMFWYRQDPGLGLRLIYFSYDVKMKEKGDIPEGYSVSREKKERFSLILESASTNQTSMYLCASSPRGDSSPLHFGNGTRLTVT.